These T cell receptor beta chains were read from a single sample in a study of cytomegalovirus exposure and HLA in healthy donors. The protocol was immunoSEQ multiplex PCR, while the TCRdb copy is restricted to in-frame clones and leaves out a portion. The sample has fewer than 200,000 clones; 80% are singletons. The sample comprised PBMCs. The receptor set was obtained from a woman between 45 and 60 years old in good health and CMV-seropositive. CDR3s include the opening cysteine and the closing phenylalanine or tryptophan. D genes are given only for firm matches. Size tells how often a clone was seen (once, few, many) or the class of an expanded clone, and some rows leave it out.

>TRBV6-6|TRBJ1-4|TRBD1|few
TGTGCCAGCAGTTATGGCAGGGGGCTGTTTTTT
CASSYGRGLFF
>TRBV5-1|TRBJ2-2|.|.
TGCGCCAGCAGCTACGGGACATTGAACACCGGGGAGCTGTTTTTT
CASSYGTLNTGELFF
>TRBV5-5|TRBJ1-2|TRBD1|.
TGTGCCAGCAACGGACAGGGCTTGGACTATGGCTACACCTTC
CASNGQGLDYGYTF
>TRBV4-2|TRBJ2-7|TRBD1|.
TGTGCCAGCAGCCAAGAAAGGCGACAGGGGGCTGGGGAGCAGTACTTC
CASSQERRQGAGEQYF
>TRBV7-2|TRBJ2-7|.|.
TGTGCCAGCAGCGCGGGGCGGAGGCGTGAGCAGTACTTC
CASSAGRRREQYF
>TRBV7-2|TRBJ1-2|TRBD1|.
TGTGCCAGCAGCTCTCGGACAGGGATCGACTATGGCTACACCTTC
CASSSRTGIDYGYTF
>TRBV6-5|TRBJ1-5|TRBD1|.
TGTGCCAGCGGACGGGACAGGGACATTCAGCCCCAGCATTTT
CASGRDRDIQPQHF
>TRBV7-2|TRBJ1-1|.|.
TGTGCCAGCAGCTTATCGCGGGATGTGAACACTGAAGCTTTCTTT
CASSLSRDVNTEAFF
>TRBV7-8|TRBJ2-5|.|.
TGTGCCAGCAGCTTAGCCCTGACCAGGGAGACCCAGTACTTC
CASSLALTRETQYF
>TRBV5-1|TRBJ2-7|TRBD2|.
TGCGCCAGCAGCATCAGTGGGACTAGCGGCCACGAGCAGTACTTC
CASSISGTSGHEQYF
>TRBV27|TRBJ1-5|TRBD1|.
TGTGCCAGCAGTTTTAGAAATCCGGGACAGGGGCCCCAGCATTTT
CASSFRNPGQGPQHF
>TRBV5-1|TRBJ2-2|.|once
TGCGCCAGCAGCTTGGACCCAGAGAACACCGGGGAGCTGTTTTTT
CASSLDPENTGELFF
>TRBV7-8|TRBJ2-1|.|.
TGTGCCAGCAGCTTACGGGAGAGCGGGGAGCAGTTCTTC
CASSLRESGEQFF
>TRBV30|TRBJ1-5|.|.
TGTGCCTGGGCCTTCGGGGAGAATCAGCCCCAGCATTTT
CAWAFGENQPQHF